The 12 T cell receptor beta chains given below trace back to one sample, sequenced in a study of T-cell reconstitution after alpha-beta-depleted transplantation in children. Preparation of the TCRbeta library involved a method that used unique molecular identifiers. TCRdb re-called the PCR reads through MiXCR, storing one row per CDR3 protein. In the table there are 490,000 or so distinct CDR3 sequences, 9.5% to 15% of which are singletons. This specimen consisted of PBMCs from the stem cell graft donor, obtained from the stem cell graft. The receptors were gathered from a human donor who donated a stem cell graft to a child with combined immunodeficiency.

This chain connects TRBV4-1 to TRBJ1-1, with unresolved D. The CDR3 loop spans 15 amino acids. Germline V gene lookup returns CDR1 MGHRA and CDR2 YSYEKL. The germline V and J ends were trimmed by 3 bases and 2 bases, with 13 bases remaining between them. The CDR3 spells CASSHDIGVNTEAFF. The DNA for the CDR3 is TGCGCCAGCAGCCATGATATTGGGGTAAACACTGAAGCTTTCTTT.

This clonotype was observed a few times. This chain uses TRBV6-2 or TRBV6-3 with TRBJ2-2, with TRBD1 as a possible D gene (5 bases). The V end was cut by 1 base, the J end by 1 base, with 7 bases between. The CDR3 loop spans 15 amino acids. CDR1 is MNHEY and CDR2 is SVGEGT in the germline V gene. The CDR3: CASSYWGQNTGELFF. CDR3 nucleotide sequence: TGTGCCAGCAGTTACTGGGGCCAGAACACCGGGGAGCTGTTTTTT.

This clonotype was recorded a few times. The CDR3 nucleotides are TGTGCCAGCGCCCTCGGGGGGGATTCACCCCTCCACTTT. This codes for CASALGGDSPLHF. The rearrangement links TRBV12-3 or TRBV12-4 to TRBJ1-6; TRBD1 might be the D (5 bases). This CDR3 contains 13 residues. V shed 8 bases and J shed 8 bases, with 13 bases lying between them.

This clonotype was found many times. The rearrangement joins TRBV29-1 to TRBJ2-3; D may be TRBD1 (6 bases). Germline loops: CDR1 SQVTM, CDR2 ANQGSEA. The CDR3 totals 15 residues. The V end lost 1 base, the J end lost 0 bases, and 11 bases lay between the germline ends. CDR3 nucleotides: TGCAGCGTTGAAGGGACAGACAAGAGCACAGATACGCAGTATTTT. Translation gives CSVEGTDKSTDTQYF.

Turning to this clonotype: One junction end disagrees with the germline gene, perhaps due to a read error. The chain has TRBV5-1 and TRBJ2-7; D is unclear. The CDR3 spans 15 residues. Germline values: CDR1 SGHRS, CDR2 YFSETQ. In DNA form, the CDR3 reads TGCGCCAGCAGCTTGGACCCGAGGAGCTCCAACGAGCAGTACTTC. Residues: CASSLDPRSSNEQYF.

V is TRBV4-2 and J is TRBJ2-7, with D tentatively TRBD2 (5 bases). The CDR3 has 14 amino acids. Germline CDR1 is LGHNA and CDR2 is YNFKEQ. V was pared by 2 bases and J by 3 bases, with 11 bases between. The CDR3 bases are TGTGCCAGCAGCCAACCGGGATGGGACTACGAGCAGTACTTC. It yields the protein CASSQPGWDYEQYF.

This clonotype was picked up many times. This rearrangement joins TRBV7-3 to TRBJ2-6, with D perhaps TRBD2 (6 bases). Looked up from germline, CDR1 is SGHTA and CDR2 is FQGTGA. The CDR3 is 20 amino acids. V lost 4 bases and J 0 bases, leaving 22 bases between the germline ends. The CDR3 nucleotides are TGTGCCAGCAGCTCCACGGGTTGGCGGGACCCCTACTCTGGGGCCAACGTCCTGACTTTC. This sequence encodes CASSSTGWRDPYSGANVLTF.

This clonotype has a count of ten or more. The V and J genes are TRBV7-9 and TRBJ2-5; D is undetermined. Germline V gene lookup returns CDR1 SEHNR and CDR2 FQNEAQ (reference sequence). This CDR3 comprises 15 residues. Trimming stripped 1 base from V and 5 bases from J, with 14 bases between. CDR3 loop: CASSLELSMAETQYF. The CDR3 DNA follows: TGTGCCAGCAGCTTAGAATTGTCGATGGCGGAGACCCAGTACTTC.

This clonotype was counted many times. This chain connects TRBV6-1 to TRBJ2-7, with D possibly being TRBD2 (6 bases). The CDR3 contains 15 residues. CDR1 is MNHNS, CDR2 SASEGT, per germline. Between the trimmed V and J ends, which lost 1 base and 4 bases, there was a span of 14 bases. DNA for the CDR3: TGTGCCAGCAGTGAAGTGGGGGGACCTCCTTACGAGCAGTACTTC. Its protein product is CASSEVGGPPYEQYF.

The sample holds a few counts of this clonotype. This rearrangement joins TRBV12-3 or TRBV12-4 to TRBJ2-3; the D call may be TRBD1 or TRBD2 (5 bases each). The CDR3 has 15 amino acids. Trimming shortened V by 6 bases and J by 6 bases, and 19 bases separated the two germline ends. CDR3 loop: CASSRALSGADTQYF. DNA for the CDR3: TGTGCCAGCAGCCGCGCCCTGTCCGGGGCGGATACGCAGTATTTT.

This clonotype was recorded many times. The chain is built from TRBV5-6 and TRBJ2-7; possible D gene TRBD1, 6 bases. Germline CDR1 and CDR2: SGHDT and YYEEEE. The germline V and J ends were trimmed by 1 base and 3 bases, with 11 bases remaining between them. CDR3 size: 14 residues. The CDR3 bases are TGTGCCAGCAGCTTGAACCAGGGGTACTACGAGCAGTACTTC. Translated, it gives CASSLNQGYYEQYF. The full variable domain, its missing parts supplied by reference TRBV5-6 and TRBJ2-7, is DAGVTQSPTHLIKTRGQQVTLRCSPKSGHDTVSWYQQALGQGPQFIFQYYEEEERQRGNFPDRFSGHQFPNYSSELNVNALLLGDSALYLCASSLNQGYYEQYFGPGTRLTVT.

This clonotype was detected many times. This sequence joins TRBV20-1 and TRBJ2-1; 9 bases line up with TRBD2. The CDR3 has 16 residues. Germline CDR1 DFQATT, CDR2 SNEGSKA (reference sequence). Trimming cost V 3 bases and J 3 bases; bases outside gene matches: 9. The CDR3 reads CSARVRLAGIYNEQFF. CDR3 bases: TGCAGTGCTAGGGTTAGGCTAGCGGGAATCTACAATGAGCAGTTCTTC.